This T cell receptor (beta chain) was obtained from a study of OX40 agonist ivuxolimab in advanced cancers. Overall study: Ivuxolimab was administered intravenously to patients at 0.01 to 10 mg/kg every 2 weeks. Partial responses occurred in three patients (one hepatocellular carcinoma, two cutaneous melanoma). Regarding the study as a whole: At 0.1-3.0 mg/kg, partial responders had clonal expansion among the lowest observed. Some patients without response likewise showed low normalized clonal expansion.

The germline CDR1 and CDR2 sequences are SGDLS and YYNGEE. V was clipped by 4 bases and J by 2 bases, with 15 bases between them. This CDR3 is built from 15 residues. The protocol was immunoSEQ multiplex PCR, while the TCRdb copy is restricted to in-frame clones and leaves out a portion. The sample contains some 9,800 clones, about three quarters of which appear only once. Comment on this clone: Its antigen is not known.

This TCR came from an adult with an advanced solid tumor such as melanoma, head and neck, liver or kidney cancer. The rearrangement links TRBV9 to TRBJ2-5; possible D gene TRBD2, 7 bases. The sequences come from CD4+ or CD8+ T cells sorted from blood, collected in a trial of the OX40 agonist ivuxolimab. The CDR3 loop is CASSPQGGGQETQYF. The CDR3 nucleotides read TGTGCCAGCAGCCCTCAGGGAGGGGGACAAGAGACCCAGTACTTC.